A single T cell receptor (beta chain) is shown here with its context. The V segment lost 4 bases and the J segment 3 bases; nucleotides outside the gene matches: 9. Germline V CDR1 and CDR2: LNHDA, SQIVND (reference sequence). This CDR3 region has 16 residues. This record belongs to a study of cytomegalovirus exposure and HLA in healthy donors. The study ran its PCR with 60 Vbeta and 13 Jbeta primers. The assay was immunoSEQ multiplex PCR, and TCRdb's table has in-frame clones only and misses some. Of approximately 160,000 clones in the sample, 80% were seen once. This chain uses TRBV19 with TRBJ2-7, with TRBD2 matching over 10 bases. This TCR derives from a man aged 25-40 years in good health and CMV-seropositive. Sequencing was done on a sample of PBMCs. The CDR3 bases are TGTGCCAGTAGTACGCGAACTAGCGGGGCCTTCTACGAGCAGTACTTC. Translation gives CASSTRTSGAFYEQYF.